This passage covers 31 T cell receptor beta chains from one sample sequenced in a study of blood T cell repertoires in COVID-19. This table comes from immunoSEQ multiplex PCR, and its TCRdb copy is limited to in-frame clones, with some not included. The data hold about 55,000 clones, with approximately 85% observed a single time. Sequenced: peripheral blood. The origin of the receptors is a human donor in a cohort sampled during active COVID-19.

This chain connects TRBV6-5 to TRBJ1-2, with 7 bases identical to TRBD1. J was trimmed by 2 bases and V by 4 bases; bases with no gene match: 4. This CDR3 is built from 14 residues. Germline CDR1 reads MNHEY; CDR2 reads SVGAGI. The CDR3 sequence: CASSSRGMNYGYTF. CDR3 DNA sequence: TGTGCCAGCAGTTCCAGGGGGATGAACTATGGCTACACCTTC.

About this clone: Other nucleotide sequences in the sample specify the same CDR3. The chain is built from TRBV27 and TRBJ2-7; 16 nucleotides line up with TRBD2. Looked up from germline, CDR1 is MNHEY and CDR2 is SMNVEV (reference sequence). Trimming removed 6 bases from V and 3 bases from J; junction bases left unmatched: 2. The CDR3 sequence is 15 residues long. The CDR3 loop reads CASRGLAGGVYEQYF. In DNA form, the CDR3 reads TGTGCCAGCAGGGGACTAGCGGGGGGGGTCTACGAGCAGTACTTC.

The genes are TRBV29-1 and TRBJ1-1; the D is unclear. The germline gives CDR1 SQVTM, CDR2 ANQGSEA. V was cut by 3 bases and J by 4 bases, with 12 bases left in between. The CDR3 consists of 13 residues. The CDR3 DNA reads as TGCAGCGTTGACGCGGGAAGAGGCACTGAAGCTTTCTTT. The encoded protein is CSVDAGRGTEAFF.

The rearrangement uses TRBV3-1 (or the pseudogene TRBV3-2) and TRBJ1-5; no definite D call. Germline values: CDR1 LGHDT, CDR2 YNNKEL (reference sequence). Between the trimmed V and J ends, which lost 1 base and 0 bases, there was a span of 7 bases. The length of the CDR3 is 15 residues. CDR3 in DNA: TGTGCCAGCAGCCAAGGAACAAGTAGCAATCAGCCCCAGCATTTT. It is translated as CASSQGTSSNQPQHF.

This chain joins TRBV7-8 and TRBJ1-2; no clear D gene. Germline V gene lookup returns CDR1 SGHVS and CDR2 FQNEAQ. CDR3 length: 14 amino acids. The V gene lost 2 bases and the J gene lost 4 bases, with 11 bases spanning the gap. CDR3 in DNA: TGTGCCAGCAGCTTAAACAGTTATGGCTATGGCTACACCTTC. Translation: CASSLNSYGYGYTF.

The rearrangement uses TRBV11-2 and TRBJ1-1, with D maybe TRBD1 (6 bases). Per germline, CDR1 SGHAT and CDR2 FQNNGV. Trimming cost V 6 bases and J 2 bases, with 16 bases left between them. The CDR3 extends over 15 amino acids. CDR3 loop: CASRQQGSFNTEAFF. The CDR3 DNA sequence: TGTGCCAGCAGGCAACAGGGAAGTTTTAACACTGAAGCTTTCTTT.

The chain has TRBV3-1 (or the pseudogene TRBV3-2) and TRBJ2-3; 7 bases agree with TRBD1. This CDR3 has 13 amino acids. Losses at the gene ends were 6 bases for V and 3 bases for J; bases not matched to a gene: 3. Germline V gene lookup returns CDR1 LGHDT and CDR2 YNNKEL (reference sequence). The CDR3 loop reads CASRRTGTDTQYF. The CDR3 DNA reads as TGTGCCAGCAGGCGGACAGGAACAGATACGCAGTATTTT.

This chain connects TRBV28 to TRBJ2-7; TRBD1 matches 9 bases. The germline V gene encodes CDR1 MDHEN and CDR2 SYDVKM. The CDR3 covers 14 residues. V was pared by 6 bases and J by 6 bases, with 9 bases of the junction left unmatched. This CDR3 reads CASRGPGQGFEQYF. The CDR3 DNA sequence: TGTGCCAGCAGGGGCCCGGGACAGGGATTCGAGCAGTACTTC.

The chain combines TRBV28 with TRBJ1-3; possibly TRBD1 for D (6 bases). CDR3 size: 14 residues. Germline V gene data show CDR1 as MDHEN and CDR2 as SYDVKM. Trimming stripped 4 bases from V and 8 bases from J, with 15 bases between. The CDR3 is CASSSGQQTYTIYF. The CDR3 bases are TGTGCCAGCAGTTCAGGACAGCAGACGTACACCATATATTTT.

The chain couples TRBV3-1 (or the pseudogene TRBV3-2) to TRBJ2-3; TRBD2 matches at 8 bases. CDR3 length equals 17 residues. The V and J ends lost 4 bases and 4 bases, in that order; junction bases with no gene match: 13. Germline CDR1 LGHDT, CDR2 YNNKEL (reference sequence). CDR3 coding DNA: TGTGCCAGCAGCCCCTACTACAGCGGGAGTGGGGCAGATACGCAGTATTTT. Residues: CASSPYYSGSGADTQYF.

The V gene is TRBV10-3, the J gene TRBJ1-1; 8 nucleotides agree with TRBD1. Trimming cost V 10 bases and J 6 bases; bases outside gene matches: 10. The CDR3 has 13 residues. CDR1 and CDR2 (germline): ENHRY, SYGVKD. CDR3 in DNA: TGTGCCACCTCACAGGGGGAGAGGTCTGAAGCTTTCTTT. Residues: CATSQGERSEAFF.

This clone was counted a single time. V is TRBV18 and J is TRBJ1-2, with 7 bases identical to TRBD1. Germline V gene sequence: CDR1 KGHSH, CDR2 LQKENI. The junction had 5 bases not matched to a gene; V was cut back by 3 bases and J by 4 bases. This CDR3 has 14 amino acids. The CDR3 protein is CASSPGTVFYGYTF. DNA for the CDR3: TGTGCCAGCTCACCCGGGACAGTTTTCTATGGCTACACCTTC. Full variable domain (remainder filled in from reference TRBV18 and TRBJ1-2): NAGVMQNPRHLVRRRGQEARLRCSPMKGHSHVYWYRQLPEEGLKFMVYLQKENIIDESGMPKERFSAEFPKEGPSILRIQQVVRGDSAAYFCASSPGTVFYGYTFGSGTRLTVV.

The V gene is TRBV5-4, the J gene TRBJ2-5; D perhaps matches TRBD1 (5 bases). Deletions cut 2 bases from V and 5 bases from J, with 10 bases between. CDR1 SGHNT and CDR2 YYREEE come from the germline V gene (reference sequence). The CDR3 totals 13 residues. The CDR3 here is CASSFRDRETQYF. The CDR3 DNA follows: TGTGCCAGCAGCTTCAGGGATCGGGAGACCCAGTACTTC.

This clone was seen a single time. The chain is built from TRBV30 and TRBJ1-1, with 10 bases lining up with TRBD1. CDR3 length equals 13 residues. J gave up 4 bases and V 5 bases, and 4 bases lay outside the gene matches. Germline CDR1 GTSNPN, CDR2 SVGIG (reference sequence). The CDR3 region is CAWQGTGVTEAFF. CDR3 coding DNA: TGTGCCTGGCAGGGGACAGGGGTCACTGAAGCTTTCTTT.

The V gene is TRBV19, the J gene TRBJ1-2, with D unclear. Per germline, CDR1 LNHDA and CDR2 SQIVND (reference sequence). The CDR3 extends over 13 amino acids. V dropped 4 bases and J dropped 5 bases, with 11 bases sitting between them. The chain's CDR3 is CASSNEEVYGYTF. The CDR3 DNA reads TGTGCCAGTAGTAATGAGGAGGTTTATGGCTACACCTTC. The full variable domain, rest sourced from reference TRBV19 and TRBJ1-2, is DGGITQSPKYLFRKEGQNVTLSCEQNLNHDAMYWYRQDPGQGLRLIYYSQIVNDFQKGDIAEGYSVSREKKESFPLTVTSAQKNPTAFYLCASSNEEVYGYTFGSGTRLTVV.

The CDR3 coding sequence is TGTGCCACCAGCAGAGGGACTAGGTTAGAGACCCAGTACTTC. Its protein product is CATSRGTRLETQYF. This chain uses TRBV15 with TRBJ2-5, with 7 bases that match TRBD2. The germline CDR1 and CDR2 sequences are LNHNV and YYDKDF (reference sequence). V lost 1 base and J lost 4; bases outside the gene matches: 3. CDR3 length equals 14 residues.

This clone appeared once. This chain connects TRBV30 to TRBJ1-5; 8 bases map to TRBD1. This CDR3 has 14 residues. V trimming: 6 bases; J trimming: 2 bases; junction bases outside the gene matches: 6. Germline V gives CDR1 GTSNPN, CDR2 SVGIG (reference sequence). The CDR3 spells CACTGGGGNQPQHF. The CDR3 region has the DNA TGTGCCTGTACAGGGGGAGGTGGCAATCAGCCCCAGCATTTT. Full variable domain (outside the CDR3, taken from reference TRBV30 and TRBJ1-5): SQTIHQWPATLVQPVGSPLSLECTVEGTSNPNLYWYRQAAGRGLQLLFYSVGIGQISSEVPQNLSASRPQDRQFILSSKKLLLSDSGFYLCACTGGGGNQPQHFGDGTRLSIL.

CDR3 amino acids: CASSPQGRGYTF. In nucleotides, the CDR3 is TGCGCCAGCAGCCCACAGGGGCGCGGCTACACCTTC. The chain has TRBV5-1 and TRBJ1-2; TRBD1 matches at 7 bases. This CDR3 region has 12 residues. Per germline, CDR1 SGHRS and CDR2 YFSETQ. With 4 bases clipped from V and 8 bases from J, the junction kept 5 bases outside the gene matches. Complete variable domain (other parts from reference TRBV5-1 and TRBJ1-2): KAGVTQTPRYLIKTRGQQVTLSCSPISGHRSVSWYQQTPGQGLQFLFEYFSETQRNKGNFPGRFSGRQFSNSRSEMNVSTLELGDSALYLCASSPQGRGYTFGSGTRLTVV.

V and J are TRBV5-1 and TRBJ2-2, with TRBD1 identical over 7 bases. Germline lookup yields CDR1 SGHRS and CDR2 YFSETQ. The CDR3 has 16 amino acids. V was clipped by 4 bases and J by 3 bases; unmatched bases: 9. Here the CDR3 reads CASSGKGQRHTGELFF. The CDR3 coding sequence is TGCGCCAGCAGCGGTAAGGGACAGAGGCACACCGGGGAGCTGTTTTTT.

The genes are TRBV6-5 and TRBJ2-7; D ambiguous. Deletions cut 5 bases from V and 0 bases from J, with 8 bases between. This CDR3 contains 13 residues. Germline V gene lookup returns CDR1 MNHEY and CDR2 SVGAGI. CDR3 coding DNA: TGTGCCAGCAGTATGACGGGCTCCTACGAGCAGTACTTC. Its translation: CASSMTGSYEQYF.

This clone was detected only once. The chain recombines TRBV2 with TRBJ1-5; D unresolved. V was shortened by 5 bases and J by 3 bases, with 5 bases between the two germline ends. Germline values: CDR1 SNHLY, CDR2 FYNNEI. This CDR3 has 12 residues. This CDR3 reads CASSLVNQPQHF. CDR3 bases: TGTGCCAGCAGTTTAGTCAATCAGCCCCAGCATTTT.

The chain has TRBV7-7 and TRBJ1-1, with a possible D match to TRBD1 (5 bases). CDR3 length: 13 residues. V was cut by 5 bases and J by 6 bases, with 13 bases left in between. The germline gives CDR1 SSHAT, CDR2 FNYEAQ (reference sequence). The CDR3 bases are TGTGCCAGCAGCCCCCTAACAGGCGCTGAAGCTTTCTTT. This gives the protein CASSPLTGAEAFF.

CDR3 amino acids: CASSFPGYGYTF. CDR3 bases: TGTGCCAGCTCGTTCCCAGGGTATGGCTACACCTTC. This chain uses TRBV6-5 with TRBJ1-2; weak D call: TRBD1 (5 bases). The CDR3 consists of 12 residues. Looked up from germline, CDR1 is MNHEY and CDR2 is SVGAGI. The V gene lost 8 bases and the J gene lost 5 bases, with 12 bases spanning the gap.

The gene calls are TRBV6-1 and TRBJ2-5; perhaps TRBD1 as D (6 bases). The CDR3 loop spans 14 amino acids. V lost 2 bases and J lost 5, with 12 bases in between. Looked up from germline, CDR1 is MNHNS and CDR2 is SASEGT. The CDR3 reads CASSEYGQSETQYF. DNA of the CDR3: TGTGCCAGCAGTGAATACGGACAGTCGGAGACCCAGTACTTC.

This chain links TRBV5-4 with TRBJ1-6; 9 bases are shared with TRBD1. V lost 4 bases, J lost 6 bases, and 8 bases stayed unmatched. CDR1 is SGHNT and CDR2 is YYREEE in the germline V gene (reference sequence). The CDR3 length is 16 residues. The CDR3, as DNA: TGTGCCAGCAGCGAGAGGACAGGGGTTCGTAATTCACCCCTCCACTTT. It is translated as CASSERTGVRNSPLHF.

The genes are TRBV11-2 and TRBJ2-1; D might be TRBD2 (5 bases). Germline V lookup: CDR1 SGHAT, CDR2 FQNNGV. V was shortened by 4 bases and J by 4 bases, with 8 bases between the two germline ends. The CDR3 runs to 13 residues. DNA of the CDR3: TGTGCCAGCAGCTCTGGACTGTACAATGAGCAGTTCTTC. It is translated as CASSSGLYNEQFF.

V and J are TRBV7-9 and TRBJ1-3; TRBD1 matches at 9 bases. The germline V gene encodes CDR1 SEHNR and CDR2 FQNEAQ (reference sequence). CDR3 length equals 16 residues. The junction had 7 bases not matched to a gene; V was cut back by 5 bases and J by 2 bases. The CDR3 DNA follows: TGTGCCAGCAGCCCATCCGGGACAGGGACTGGAAACACCATATATTTT. Translated: CASSPSGTGTGNTIYF.

The rearrangement joins TRBV6-4 to TRBJ1-5; D unclear. V was shortened by 3 bases and J by 5 bases, with 8 bases between the two germline ends. The CDR3 covers 13 residues. The germline V gene has CDR1 MRHNA and CDR2 SNTAGT. CDR3: CASSEGGHQPQHF. CDR3 nucleotides: TGTGCCAGCAGTGAAGGAGGGCATCAGCCCCAGCATTTT.

The chain couples TRBV6-5 to TRBJ1-3, with D maybe TRBD1 (5 bases). Trimming cost V 8 bases and J 2 bases, with 13 bases left between them. Germline values: CDR1 MNHEY, CDR2 SVGAGI. This CDR3 has 14 amino acids. The CDR3: CASGRVGPGNTIYF. CDR3 DNA sequence: TGTGCCAGCGGCAGGGTTGGTCCTGGAAACACCATATATTTT.

The rearrangement uses TRBV15 and TRBJ2-3, with 10 bases identical to TRBD2. There are 16 residues in the CDR3. Germline values: CDR1 LNHNV, CDR2 YYDKDF (reference sequence). The V segment lost 5 bases and the J segment 4 bases; nucleotides outside the gene matches: 9. CDR3 sequence (DNA): TGTGCCACCAGCGTGAGACTAGCGGGTGCGGCAGATACGCAGTATTTT. Encoded protein: CATSVRLAGAADTQYF.

This chain connects TRBV5-1 to TRBJ2-7; TRBD2 agrees at 7 bases. After removal of 0 bases from V and 0 bases from J, the junction contained 0 bases not matched to a gene. This CDR3 is built from 14 residues. Germline CDR1 and CDR2: SGHRS and YFSETQ. The CDR3 spells CASSLGLASYEQYF. Here the CDR3 DNA reads TGCGCCAGCAGCTTGGGACTAGCCTCCTACGAGCAGTACTTC.